This is a list of T cell receptor beta chains from one sample in a study of human T cells and chemical hapten exposure. TCRdb processed the RACE reads anew with MiXCR; each CDR3 protein has one entry. This repertoire shows tens of thousands of distinct CDR3 sequences, roughly 9.5% found once; its top ten account for approximately 17%. This material consisted of whole blood, taken in connection with sensitization to the hapten diphenylcyclopropenone (DPC). Receptors originate from a woman aged 40 to 50 with alopecia areata. Some clones in this sample may be carry-over from other donors' samples. The CDR3 runs from the conserved cysteine through the conserved F or W. D genes are given only for firm matches. Only part of the rows carry a size: once, few, many, or a class if the clone is expanded.

>-|TRBJ2-5|TRBV7-6|many
TGTGCCAGCAGCTTAGGCAGAGATCAAGAGACCCAGTACTTC
CASSLGRDQETQYF
>-|TRBJ2-5|TRBV7-7|few
TGTGCCAGCAGCTTAGGGCGACCAGGAGAGACCCAGTACTTC
CASSLGRPGETQYF
>-|TRBJ1-1|TRBV7-9|few
TGTGCCTGCAGCAGGGGACCTGAAGCTTTCTTT
CACSRGPEAFF
>TRBD1|TRBJ1-5|TRBV20-1|few
TGCAGTGCTACCGTTGACGGGACAGGGAATCAGCCCCAGCATTTT
CSATVDGTGNQPQHF
>-|TRBJ1-5|TRBV19|-
TGTGCCACCGCGGACAGTCACAATCAGCCCCAGCATTTT
CATADSHNQPQHF
>-|TRBJ2-7|TRBV20-1|many
TGCAGTGCTAGAGATAGCCCCGGGGGAGTAATCCCCTACGAGCAGTACTTC
CSARDSPGGVIPYEQYF
>-|TRBJ1-1|TRBV7-9|-
TGTGCCAGCAGCTTGACGATCGAGGGCACTGAAGCTTTCTTT
CASSLTIEGTEAFF
>-|TRBJ2-7|TRBV7-2|-
TGTGCCAGCAGCCCCACAGGGCCCAACGAGCAGTACTTC
CASSPTGPNEQYF
>TRBD1|TRBJ1-1|TRBV20-1|many
TGCAGTGCTTCCGGGACAGGGGTCACTGAAGCTTTCTTT
CSASGTGVTEAFF
>-|TRBJ2-3|TRBV7-2|-
TGTGCCAGCAGCTCCTTAGCGTTTAGCACAGATACGCAGTATTTT
CASSSLAFSTDTQYF
>-|TRBJ2-5|TRBV11-3|-
TGTGCCAGCAGCTTGAGGGGAGAAGAGACCCAGTACTTC
CASSLRGEETQYF
>-|TRBJ1-2|TRBV9|many
TGTGCCAGCAGCGTTACTAACTATGGCTACACCTTC
CASSVTNYGYTF
>TRBD1|TRBJ1-1|TRBV5-1|few
TGCGCCAGCAGCTTGGGACAGGGCGTTCAAGCTTTCTTT
CASSLGQGVQAFF
>-|TRBJ2-1|TRBV3-1|few
TGTGCCAGCAGCCAAGAGGGGTACTCCTACAATGAGCAGTTCTTC
CASSQEGYSYNEQFF
>-|TRBJ1-6|TRBV28|many
TGTGCCAGCAGTCTCTTACAGGGCTCACATTCACCCCTCCACTTT
CASSLLQGSHSPLHF
>-|TRBJ2-3|TRBV7-8|many
TGTGCCAGCAGCTCACGAACGGATACGCAGTATTTT
CASSSRTDTQYF